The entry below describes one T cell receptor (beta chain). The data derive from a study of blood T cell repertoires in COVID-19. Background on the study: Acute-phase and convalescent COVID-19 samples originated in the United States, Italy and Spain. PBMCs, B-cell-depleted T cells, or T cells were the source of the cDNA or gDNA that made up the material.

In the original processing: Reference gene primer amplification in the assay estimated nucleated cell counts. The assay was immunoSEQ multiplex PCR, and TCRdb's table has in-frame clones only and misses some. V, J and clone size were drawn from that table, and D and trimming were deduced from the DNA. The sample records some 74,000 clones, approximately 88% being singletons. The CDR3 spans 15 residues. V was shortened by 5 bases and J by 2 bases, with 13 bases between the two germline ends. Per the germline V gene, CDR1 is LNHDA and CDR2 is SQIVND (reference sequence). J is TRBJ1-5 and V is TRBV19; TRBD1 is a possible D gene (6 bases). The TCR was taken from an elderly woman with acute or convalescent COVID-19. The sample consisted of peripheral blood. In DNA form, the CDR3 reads TGTGCCAGTAGTCCCCAGGGGAGGGGCAATCAGCCCCAGCATTTT. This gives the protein CASSPQGRGNQPQHF.